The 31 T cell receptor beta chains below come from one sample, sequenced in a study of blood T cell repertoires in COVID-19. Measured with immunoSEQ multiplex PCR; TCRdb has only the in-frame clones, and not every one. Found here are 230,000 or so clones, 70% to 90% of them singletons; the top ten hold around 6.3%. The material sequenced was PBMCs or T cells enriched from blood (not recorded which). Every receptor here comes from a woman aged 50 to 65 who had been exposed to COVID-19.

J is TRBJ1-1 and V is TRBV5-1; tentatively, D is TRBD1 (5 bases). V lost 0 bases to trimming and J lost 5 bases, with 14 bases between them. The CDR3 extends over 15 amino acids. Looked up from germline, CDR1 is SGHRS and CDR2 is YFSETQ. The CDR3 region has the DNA TGCGCCAGCAGCTTGGATGGGGCGCGGGGAACTGAAGCTTTCTTT. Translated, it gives CASSLDGARGTEAFF.

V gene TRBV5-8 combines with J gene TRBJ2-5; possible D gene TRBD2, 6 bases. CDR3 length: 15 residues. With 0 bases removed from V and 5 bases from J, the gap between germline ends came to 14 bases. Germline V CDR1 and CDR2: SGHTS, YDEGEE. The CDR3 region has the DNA TGTGCCAGCAGCTTGGATCAGGGAGGAGGTGAGACCCAGTACTTC. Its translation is CASSLDQGGGETQYF.

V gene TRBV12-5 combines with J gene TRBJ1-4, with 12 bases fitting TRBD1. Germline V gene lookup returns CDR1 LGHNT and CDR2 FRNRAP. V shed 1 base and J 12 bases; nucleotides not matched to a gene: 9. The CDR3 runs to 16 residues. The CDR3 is CASGLATGTGGPELFF. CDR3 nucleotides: TGTGCTAGTGGTTTGGCAACCGGGACAGGGGGCCCGGAACTGTTTTTT.

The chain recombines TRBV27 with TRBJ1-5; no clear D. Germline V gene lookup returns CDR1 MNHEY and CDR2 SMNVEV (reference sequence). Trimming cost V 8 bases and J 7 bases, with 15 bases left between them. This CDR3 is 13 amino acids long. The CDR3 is CASRGGRDQPQHF. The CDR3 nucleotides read TGTGCCAGCCGAGGAGGGCGTGACCAGCCCCAGCATTTT.

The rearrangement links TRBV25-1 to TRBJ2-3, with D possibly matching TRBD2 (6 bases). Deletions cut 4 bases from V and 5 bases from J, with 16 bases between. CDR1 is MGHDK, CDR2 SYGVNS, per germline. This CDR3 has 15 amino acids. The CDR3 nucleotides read TGTGCCAGCAGTGCCCTAGCCTCGGAGGGAGATACGCAGTATTTT. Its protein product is CASSALASEGDTQYF.

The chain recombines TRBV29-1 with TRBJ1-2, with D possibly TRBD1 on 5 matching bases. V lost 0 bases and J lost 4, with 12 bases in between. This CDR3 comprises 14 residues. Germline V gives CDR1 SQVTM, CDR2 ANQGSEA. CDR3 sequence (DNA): TGCAGCGTTGAAGATCCAGGGAGGGCCTATGGCTACACCTTC. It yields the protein CSVEDPGRAYGYTF. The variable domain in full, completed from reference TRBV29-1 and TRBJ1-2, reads SAVISQKPSRDICQRGTSLTIQCQVDSQVTMMFWYRQQPGQSLTLIATANQGSEATYESGFVIDKFPISRPNLTFSTLTVSNMSPEDSSIYLCSVEDPGRAYGYTFGSGTRLTVV.

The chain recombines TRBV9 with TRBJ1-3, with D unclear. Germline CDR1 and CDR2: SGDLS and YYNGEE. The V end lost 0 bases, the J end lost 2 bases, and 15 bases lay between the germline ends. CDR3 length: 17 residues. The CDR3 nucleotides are TGTGCCAGCAGCGTAGAGGTCGGAGGAGGGACTGGAAACACCATATATTTT. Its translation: CASSVEVGGGTGNTIYF.

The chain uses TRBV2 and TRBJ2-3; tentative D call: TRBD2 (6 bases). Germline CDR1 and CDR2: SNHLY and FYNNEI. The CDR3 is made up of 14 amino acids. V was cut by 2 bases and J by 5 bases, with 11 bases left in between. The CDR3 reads CASSELRREDTQYF. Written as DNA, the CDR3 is TGTGCCAGCAGTGAACTGAGGAGGGAAGATACGCAGTATTTT.

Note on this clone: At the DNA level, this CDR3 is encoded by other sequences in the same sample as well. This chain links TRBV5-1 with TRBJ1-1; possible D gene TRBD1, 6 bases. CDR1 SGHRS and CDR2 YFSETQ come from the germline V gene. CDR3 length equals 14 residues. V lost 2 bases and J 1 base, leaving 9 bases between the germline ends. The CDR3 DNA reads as TGCGCCAGCAGCTTACAGGGCGCGAACACTGAAGCTTTCTTT. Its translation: CASSLQGANTEAFF. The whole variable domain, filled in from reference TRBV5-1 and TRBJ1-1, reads KAGVTQTPRYLIKTRGQQVTLSCSPISGHRSVSWYQQTPGQGLQFLFEYFSETQRNKGNFPGRFSGRQFSNSRSEMNVSTLELGDSALYLCASSLQGANTEAFFGQGTRLTVV.

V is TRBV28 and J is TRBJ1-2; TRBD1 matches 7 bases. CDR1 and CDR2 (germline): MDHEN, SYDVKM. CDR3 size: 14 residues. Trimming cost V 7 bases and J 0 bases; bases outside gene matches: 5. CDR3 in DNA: TGTGCCAGCAACACAGGGGCCACTAACTATGGCTACACCTTC. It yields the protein CASNTGATNYGYTF.

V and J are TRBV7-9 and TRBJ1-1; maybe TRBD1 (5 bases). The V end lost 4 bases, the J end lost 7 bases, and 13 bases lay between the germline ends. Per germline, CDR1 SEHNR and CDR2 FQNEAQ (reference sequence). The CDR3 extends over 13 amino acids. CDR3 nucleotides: TGTGCCAGCAGCTCCGGATTAGGGGTTGAAGCTTTCTTT. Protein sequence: CASSSGLGVEAFF.

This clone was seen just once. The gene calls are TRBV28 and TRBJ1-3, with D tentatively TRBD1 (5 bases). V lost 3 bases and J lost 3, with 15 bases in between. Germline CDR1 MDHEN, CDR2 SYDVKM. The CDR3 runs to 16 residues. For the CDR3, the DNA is TGTGCCAGCAGTTTCTGGGGCGTCGATTTTGGAAACACCATATATTTT. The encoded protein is CASSFWGVDFGNTIYF.

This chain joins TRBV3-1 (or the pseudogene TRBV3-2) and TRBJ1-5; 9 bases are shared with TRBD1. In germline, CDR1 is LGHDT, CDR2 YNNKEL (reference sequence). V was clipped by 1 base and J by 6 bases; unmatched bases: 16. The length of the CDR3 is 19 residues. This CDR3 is CASSQGPVSGDRAGQPQHF. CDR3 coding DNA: TGTGCCAGCAGCCAAGGGCCTGTATCGGGGGACAGGGCGGGTCAGCCCCAGCATTTT.

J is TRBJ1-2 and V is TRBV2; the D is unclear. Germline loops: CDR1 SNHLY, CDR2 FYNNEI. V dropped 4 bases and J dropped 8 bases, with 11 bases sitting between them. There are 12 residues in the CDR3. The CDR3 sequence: CASSAATWGYTF. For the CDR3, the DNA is TGTGCCAGCAGTGCAGCTACATGGGGCTACACCTTC. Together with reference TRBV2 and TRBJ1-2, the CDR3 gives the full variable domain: EPEVTQTPSHQVTQMGQEVILRCVPISNHLYFYWYRQILGQKVEFLVSFYNNEISEKSEIFDDQFSVERPDGSNFTLKIRSTKLEDSAMYFCASSAATWGYTFGSGTRLTVV.

In DNA, the CDR3 is TGTGCCAGCATCCTTCAAGCATCCTCTGGGGCCAACGTCCTGACTTTC. Its protein is CASILQASSGANVLTF. The gene calls are TRBV7-2 and TRBJ2-6; D is ambiguous. The germline CDR1 and CDR2 sequences are SGHTA and FQGNSA. The CDR3 consists of 16 residues. The germline V and J ends were trimmed by 7 bases and 0 bases, with 13 bases remaining between them.

CDR3 sequence (DNA): TGTGCCAGCAGCTTGGCTGGCAGGGTCACATACGAGCAGTACTTC. As protein: CASSLAGRVTYEQYF. The genes are TRBV5-6 and TRBJ2-7, with D possibly matching TRBD1 (5 bases). Germline-derived CDR1 and CDR2 are SGHDT and YYEEEE. CDR3 length: 15 amino acids. The V and J ends lost 0 bases and 4 bases respectively, with 14 bases between them.

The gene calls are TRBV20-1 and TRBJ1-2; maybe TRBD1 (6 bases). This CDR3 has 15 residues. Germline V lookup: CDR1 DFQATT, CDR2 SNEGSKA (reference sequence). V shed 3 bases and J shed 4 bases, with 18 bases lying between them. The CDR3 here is CSASETGRGAYGYTF. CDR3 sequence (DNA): TGCAGTGCTAGTGAAACAGGGAGGGGAGCCTATGGCTACACCTTC.

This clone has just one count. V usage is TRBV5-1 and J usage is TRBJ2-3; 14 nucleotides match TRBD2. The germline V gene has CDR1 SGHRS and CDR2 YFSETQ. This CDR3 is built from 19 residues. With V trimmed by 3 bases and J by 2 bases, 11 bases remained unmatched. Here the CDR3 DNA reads TGCGCCAGCAGCTCAACAACGGGACTAGCGGGGGCCTTCACAGATACGCAGTATTTT. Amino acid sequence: CASSSTTGLAGAFTDTQYF.

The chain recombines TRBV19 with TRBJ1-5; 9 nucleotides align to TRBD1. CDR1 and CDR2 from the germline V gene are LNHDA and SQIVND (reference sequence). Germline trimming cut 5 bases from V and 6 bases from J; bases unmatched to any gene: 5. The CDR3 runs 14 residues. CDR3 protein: CASSEDRGSQPQHF. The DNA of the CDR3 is TGTGCCAGTAGTGAGGACAGGGGCAGTCAGCCCCAGCATTTT.

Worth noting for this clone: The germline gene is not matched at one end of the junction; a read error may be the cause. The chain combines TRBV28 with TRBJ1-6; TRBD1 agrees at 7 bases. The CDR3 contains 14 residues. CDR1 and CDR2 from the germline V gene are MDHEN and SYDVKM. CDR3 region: CASSYRGIGSPLHF. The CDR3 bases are TGTGCCAGCAGTTACAGGGGAATAGGATCACCCCTTCACTTT.

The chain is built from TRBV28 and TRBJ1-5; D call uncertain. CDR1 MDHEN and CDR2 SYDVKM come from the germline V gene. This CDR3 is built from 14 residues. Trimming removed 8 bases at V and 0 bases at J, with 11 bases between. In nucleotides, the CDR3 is TGTGCCAGCTCACTACCCTATAGCAATCAGCCCCAGCATTTT. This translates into CASSLPYSNQPQHF.

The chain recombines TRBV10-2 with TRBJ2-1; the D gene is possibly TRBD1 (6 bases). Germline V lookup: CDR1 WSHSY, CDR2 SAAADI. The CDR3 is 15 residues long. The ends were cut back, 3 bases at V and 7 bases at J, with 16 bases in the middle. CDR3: CASSDRGRPWNEQFF. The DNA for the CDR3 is TGCGCCAGCAGTGACAGGGGACGACCTTGGAATGAGCAGTTCTTC.

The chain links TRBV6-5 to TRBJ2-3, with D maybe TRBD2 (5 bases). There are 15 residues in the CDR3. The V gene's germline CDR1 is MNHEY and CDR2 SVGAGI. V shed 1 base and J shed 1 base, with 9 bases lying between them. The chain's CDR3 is CASSYFGGGTDTQYF. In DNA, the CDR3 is TGTGCCAGCAGTTACTTTGGAGGTGGCACAGATACGCAGTATTTT.

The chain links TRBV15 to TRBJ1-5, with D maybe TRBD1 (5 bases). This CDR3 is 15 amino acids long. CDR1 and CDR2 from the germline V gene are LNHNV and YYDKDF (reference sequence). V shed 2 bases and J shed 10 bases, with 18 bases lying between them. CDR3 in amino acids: CATSRSVLGETPQHF. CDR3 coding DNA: TGTGCCACCAGCAGATCGGTATTAGGGGAAACCCCCCAGCATTTT.

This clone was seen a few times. CDR3 in amino acids: CASSLSQYEQYF. CDR3 in DNA: TGCGCCAGCAGCTTGTCCCAGTACGAGCAGTACTTC. The V gene is TRBV5-1, the J gene TRBJ2-7; D remains ambiguous. Germline V lookup: CDR1 SGHRS, CDR2 YFSETQ. Trimming shortened V by 1 base and J by 4 bases, and 6 bases separated the two germline ends. The CDR3 sequence is 12 residues long.

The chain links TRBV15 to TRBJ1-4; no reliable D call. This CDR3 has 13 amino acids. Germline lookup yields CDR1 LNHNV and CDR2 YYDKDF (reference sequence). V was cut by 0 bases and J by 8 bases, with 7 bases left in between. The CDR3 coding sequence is TGTGCCACCAGCAGAGATAGTTCGGAAAAACTGTTTTTT. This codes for CATSRDSSEKLFF.

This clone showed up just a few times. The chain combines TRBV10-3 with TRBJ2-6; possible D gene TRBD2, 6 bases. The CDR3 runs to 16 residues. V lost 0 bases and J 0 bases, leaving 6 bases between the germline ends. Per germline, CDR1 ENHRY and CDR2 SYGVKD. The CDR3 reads CAISESGGSGANVLTF. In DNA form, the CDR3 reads TGTGCCATCAGTGAGTCGGGAGGCTCTGGGGCCAACGTCCTGACTTTC.

DNA of the CDR3: TGTGCCAGTAGTAGGGCAAACAGGGTGTTGGCTGAAGCTTTCTTT. It is translated as CASSRANRVLAEAFF. The chain uses TRBV19 and TRBJ1-1; tentative D call: TRBD1 (6 bases). The V gene's germline CDR1 is LNHDA and CDR2 SQIVND (reference sequence). The V end was cut by 4 bases, the J end by 6 bases, with 18 bases between. This CDR3 comprises 15 residues.

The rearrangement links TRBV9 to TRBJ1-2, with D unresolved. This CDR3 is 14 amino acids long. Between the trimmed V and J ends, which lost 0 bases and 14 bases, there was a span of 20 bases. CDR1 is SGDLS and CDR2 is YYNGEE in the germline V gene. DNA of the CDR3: TGTGCCAGCAGCGTAGGTCCCACCATGTTCTTGGAGACCTTC. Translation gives CASSVGPTMFLETF.

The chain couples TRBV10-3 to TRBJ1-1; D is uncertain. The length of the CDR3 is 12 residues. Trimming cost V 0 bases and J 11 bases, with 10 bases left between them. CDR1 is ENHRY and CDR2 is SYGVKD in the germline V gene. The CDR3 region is CAISESEGSAFF. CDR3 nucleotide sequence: TGTGCCATCAGTGAGTCGGAGGGCTCGGCTTTCTTT.

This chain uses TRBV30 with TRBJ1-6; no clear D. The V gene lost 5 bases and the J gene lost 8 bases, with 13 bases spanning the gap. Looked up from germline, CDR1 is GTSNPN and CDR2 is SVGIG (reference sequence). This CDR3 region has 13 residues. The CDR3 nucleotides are TGTGCCTGGGCGGCGGACTCTTATTCACCCCTCCACTTT. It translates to CAWAADSYSPLHF. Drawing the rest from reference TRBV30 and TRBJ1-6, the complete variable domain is SQTIHQWPATLVQPVGSPLSLECTVEGTSNPNLYWYRQAAGRGLQLLFYSVGIGQISSEVPQNLSASRPQDRQFILSSKKLLLSDSGFYLCAWAADSYSPLHFGNGTRLTVT.